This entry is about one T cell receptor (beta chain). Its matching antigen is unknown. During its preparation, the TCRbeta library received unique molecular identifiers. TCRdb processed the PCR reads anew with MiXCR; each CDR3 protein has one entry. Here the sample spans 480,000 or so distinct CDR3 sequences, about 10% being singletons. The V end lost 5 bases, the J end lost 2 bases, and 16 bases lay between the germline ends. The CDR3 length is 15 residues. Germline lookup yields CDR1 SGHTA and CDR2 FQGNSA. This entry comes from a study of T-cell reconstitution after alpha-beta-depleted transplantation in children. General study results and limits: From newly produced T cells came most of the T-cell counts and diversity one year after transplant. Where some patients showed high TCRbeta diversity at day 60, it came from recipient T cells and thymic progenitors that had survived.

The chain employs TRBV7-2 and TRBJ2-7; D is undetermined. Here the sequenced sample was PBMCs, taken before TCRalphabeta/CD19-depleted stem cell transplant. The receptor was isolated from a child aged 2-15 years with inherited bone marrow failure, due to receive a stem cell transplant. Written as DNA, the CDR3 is TGTGCCAGCAGCCCCAGTTGGTTGGGTGCCTACGAGCAGTACTTC. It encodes CASSPSWLGAYEQYF.